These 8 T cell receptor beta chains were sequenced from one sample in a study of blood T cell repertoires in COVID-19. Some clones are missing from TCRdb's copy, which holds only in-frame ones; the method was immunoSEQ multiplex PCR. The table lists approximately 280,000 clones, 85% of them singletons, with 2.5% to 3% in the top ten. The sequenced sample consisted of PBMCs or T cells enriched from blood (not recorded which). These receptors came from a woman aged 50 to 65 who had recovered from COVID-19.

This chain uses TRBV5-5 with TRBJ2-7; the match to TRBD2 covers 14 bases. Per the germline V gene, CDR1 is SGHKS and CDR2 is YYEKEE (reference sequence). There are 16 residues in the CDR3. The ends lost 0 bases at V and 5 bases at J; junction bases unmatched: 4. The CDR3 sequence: CASSLGGLAGGNEQYF. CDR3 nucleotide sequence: TGTGCCAGCAGCTTGGGAGGACTAGCGGGAGGAAACGAGCAGTACTTC.

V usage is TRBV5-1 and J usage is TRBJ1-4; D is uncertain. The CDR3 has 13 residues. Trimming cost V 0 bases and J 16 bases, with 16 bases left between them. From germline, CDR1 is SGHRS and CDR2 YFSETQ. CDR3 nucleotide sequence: TGCGCCAGCAGCTTGGCCCCCGAGAGGTTGCGGTTTTTT. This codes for CASSLAPERLRFF.

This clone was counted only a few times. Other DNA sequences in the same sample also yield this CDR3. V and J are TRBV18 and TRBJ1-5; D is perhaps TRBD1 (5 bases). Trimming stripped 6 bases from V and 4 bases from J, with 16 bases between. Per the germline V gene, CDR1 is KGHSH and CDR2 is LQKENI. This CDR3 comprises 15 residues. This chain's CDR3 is CASSPAGAGNQPQHF. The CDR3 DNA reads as TGTGCCAGCTCCCCAGCCGGGGCGGGAAATCAGCCCCAGCATTTT.

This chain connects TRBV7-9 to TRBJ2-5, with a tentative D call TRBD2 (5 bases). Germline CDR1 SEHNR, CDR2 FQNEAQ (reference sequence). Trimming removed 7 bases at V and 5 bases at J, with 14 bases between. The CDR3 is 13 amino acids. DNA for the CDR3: TGTGCCAGCACCCCTTGGGAGTGGGAGACCCAGTACTTC. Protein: CASTPWEWETQYF.

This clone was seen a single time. The CDR3 is CASSSGTAASPLHF. CDR3 DNA: TGTGCCAGCAGCTCCGGGACTGCGGCTTCACCCCTCCACTTT. The genes are TRBV7-9 and TRBJ1-6; D may be TRBD1 (5 bases). The CDR3 has 14 residues. Per the germline V gene, CDR1 is SEHNR and CDR2 is FQNEAQ (reference sequence). V lost 4 bases and J 9 bases, leaving 13 bases between the germline ends.

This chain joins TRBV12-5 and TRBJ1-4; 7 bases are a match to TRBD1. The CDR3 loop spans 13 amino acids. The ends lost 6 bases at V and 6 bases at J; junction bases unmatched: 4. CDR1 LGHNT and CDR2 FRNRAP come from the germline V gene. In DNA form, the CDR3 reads TGTGCTAGTGGCTTAGGGACAGATGAAAAACTGTTTTTT. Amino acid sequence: CASGLGTDEKLFF.

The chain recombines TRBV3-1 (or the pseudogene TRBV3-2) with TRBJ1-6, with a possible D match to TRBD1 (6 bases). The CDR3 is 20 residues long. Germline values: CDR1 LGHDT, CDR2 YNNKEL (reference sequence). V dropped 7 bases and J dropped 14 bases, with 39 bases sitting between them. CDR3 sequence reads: CASTSSHPKEAGRGERALHF. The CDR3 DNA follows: TGTGCCAGCACTTCCTCACATCCAAAAGAAGCGGGGAGGGGGGAACGGGCCCTCCACTTT.

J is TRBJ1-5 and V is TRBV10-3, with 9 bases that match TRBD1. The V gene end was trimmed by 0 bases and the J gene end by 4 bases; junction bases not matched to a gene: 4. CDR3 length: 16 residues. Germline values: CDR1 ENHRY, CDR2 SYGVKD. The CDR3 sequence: CAISESSGTGNQPQHF. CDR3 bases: TGTGCCATCAGTGAGTCGAGTGGGACAGGGAATCAGCCCCAGCATTTT.